This TCR beta chain was obtained from a study of blood T cell repertoires in COVID-19. Study at large: Sources were T cells, B-cell-depleted T cells, or PBMCs; the material itself was cDNA or gDNA.

Using immunoSEQ multiplex PCR, the repertoire was profiled, and TCRdb retains in-frame clones only, with some absent. The sample shows under 250,000 clones, about 90% of them seen only once. The CDR3 contains 14 residues. The germline V and J ends were trimmed by 5 bases and 8 bases, with 18 bases remaining between them. Germline loops: CDR1 SGHTA, CDR2 FQGNSA. The J gene is TRBJ1-2, the V gene TRBV7-2; possibly TRBD1 for D (5 bases). The sequence came from a man aged 55 to 70 with acute or convalescent COVID-19. Sequenced sample: peripheral blood. The DNA of the CDR3 is TGTGCCAGCAGCCTGTTGGTGGGGCCCGGGGGCTACACCTTC. Translating gives CASSLLVGPGGYTF.